These 23 T cell receptor beta chains share one sample of origin, sequenced in a study of OX40 agonist ivuxolimab in advanced cancers. Assay used: immunoSEQ multiplex PCR; TCRdb lists only in-frame clones, some missing. The data show some 41,000 clones, over 75% seen once. The starting material was CD4+ or CD8+ T cells sorted from blood, obtained in a trial of the OX40 agonist ivuxolimab. These receptor sequences come from an adult with an advanced solid tumor such as melanoma, head and neck, liver or kidney cancer.

This clone has a single count. This rearrangement joins TRBV19 to TRBJ2-1, with 8 bases identical to TRBD2. The CDR3 covers 15 residues. The V and J ends lost 5 bases and 8 bases, in that order; junction bases with no gene match: 11. Looked up from germline, CDR1 is LNHDA and CDR2 is SQIVND (reference sequence). The CDR3: CASSGLAGGSDEQFF. Written as DNA, the CDR3 is TGTGCCAGTAGTGGTCTAGCGGGTGGCTCAGATGAGCAGTTCTTC.

About this clone: The sample carries other DNA sequences with the same CDR3. The chain carries TRBV5-4 and TRBJ1-2; D possibly corresponds to TRBD1 (6 bases). V lost 3 bases and J 2 bases, leaving 8 bases between the germline ends. Germline V gene lookup returns CDR1 SGHNT and CDR2 YYREEE (reference sequence). The CDR3 spans 13 residues. The CDR3 spells CASSSGQNYGYTF. The CDR3 nucleotides read TGTGCCAGCAGCTCAGGACAGAACTATGGCTACACCTTC.

The rearrangement uses TRBV4-1 and TRBJ2-3, with D possibly being TRBD2 (6 bases). The CDR3 runs to 16 residues. The V gene's germline CDR1 is MGHRA and CDR2 YSYEKL. The germline V and J ends were trimmed by 4 bases and 4 bases, with 18 bases remaining between them. CDR3 in DNA: TGCGCCAGCAGCCCCCGACTGCTGAGGGAGGCAGATACGCAGTATTTT. Encoded protein: CASSPRLLREADTQYF.

The chain links TRBV28 to TRBJ2-1; TRBD2 agrees at 8 bases. This CDR3 comprises 15 residues. Germline lookup yields CDR1 MDHEN and CDR2 SYDVKM. V lost 3 bases, J lost 7 bases, and 8 bases stayed unmatched. DNA for the CDR3: TGTGCCAGCAGTTTGCAGCGGGAGTGGAGTAATGAGCAGTTCTTC. This encodes CASSLQREWSNEQFF.

This chain connects TRBV5-1 to TRBJ2-3; 8 bases are shared with TRBD2. Germline loops: CDR1 SGHRS, CDR2 YFSETQ. This CDR3 is 16 amino acids long. The V segment lost 3 bases and the J segment 4 bases; nucleotides outside the gene matches: 10. The CDR3 DNA is TGCGCCAGCAGCTCCGGGACTAGTTTGGTTGCAGATACGCAGTATTTT. The encoded protein is CASSSGTSLVADTQYF.

V usage is TRBV19 and J usage is TRBJ2-5, with 14 bases lining up with TRBD2. V lost 2 bases and J lost 4; bases outside the gene matches: 6. The germline V gene encodes CDR1 LNHDA and CDR2 SQIVND (reference sequence). The length of the CDR3 is 17 residues. The CDR3 bases are TGTGCCAGTAGTATACAGGGACTAGCGGGAGTCCGAGAGACCCAGTACTTC. This codes for CASSIQGLAGVRETQYF.

The chain links TRBV19 to TRBJ2-3; 14 bases map to TRBD2. The CDR3 has 18 amino acids. Trimming cost V 6 bases and J 5 bases; bases outside gene matches: 13. In germline, CDR1 is LNHDA, CDR2 SQIVND (reference sequence). The CDR3 DNA reads as TGTGCCAGTAGCCCGGGACTAGCGGGAGCCGCTGGGGGAGATACGCAGTATTTT. It encodes CASSPGLAGAAGGDTQYF. Full variable domain (rest looked up from reference TRBV19 and TRBJ2-3): DGGITQSPKYLFRKEGQNVTLSCEQNLNHDAMYWYRQDPGQGLRLIYYSQIVNDFQKGDIAEGYSVSREKKESFPLTVTSAQKNPTAFYLCASSPGLAGAAGGDTQYFGPGTRLTVL.

The chain joins TRBV9 to TRBJ2-6, with 10 bases matching TRBD2. V was clipped by 3 bases and J by 1 base; unmatched bases: 7. CDR1 is SGDLS and CDR2 is YYNGEE in the germline V gene. The CDR3 has 18 amino acids. CDR3 bases: TGTGCCAGCAGCGCTTCCGGGACTAGCGATTCTGGGGCCAACGTCCTGACTTTC. This sequence encodes CASSASGTSDSGANVLTF.

The chain carries TRBV7-2 and TRBJ2-3; TRBD2 matches 9 bases. V trimming: 1 base; J trimming: 2 bases; junction bases outside the gene matches: 7. Germline CDR1 reads SGHTA; CDR2 reads FQGNSA. The CDR3 extends over 17 amino acids. CDR3 sequence (DNA): TGTGCCAGCAGCTTAGTGAGACTAGCGGAGATCACAGATACGCAGTATTTT. Translating it yields CASSLVRLAEITDTQYF.

The V and J genes are TRBV10-3 and TRBJ2-7; 8 bases fit TRBD1. J lost 3 bases, V lost 4 bases, and 5 bases had no gene match. The CDR3 covers 14 residues. Germline V gene data show CDR1 as ENHRY and CDR2 as SYGVKD. CDR3 region: CAISVVGQGYEQYF. CDR3 DNA: TGTGCCATCAGTGTTGTTGGACAGGGCTACGAGCAGTACTTC.

The chain couples TRBV7-9 to TRBJ2-6, with unresolved D. In germline, CDR1 is SEHNR, CDR2 FQNEAQ (reference sequence). The CDR3 is made up of 15 amino acids. Trimming shortened V by 3 bases and J by 4 bases, and 10 bases separated the two germline ends. CDR3 sequence (DNA): TGTGCCAGCAGCTTTACGGGTACCGGGGCCAACGTCCTGACTTTC. As protein: CASSFTGTGANVLTF.

V usage is TRBV5-1 and J usage is TRBJ2-5; weak D call: TRBD2 (6 bases). V lost 4 bases to trimming and J lost 7 bases, with 17 bases between them. The CDR3 contains 14 residues. From germline, CDR1 is SGHRS and CDR2 YFSETQ. The CDR3 sequence is CASSTDKTGGTQYF. Here the CDR3 DNA reads TGCGCCAGCAGCACGGATAAAACCGGGGGGACCCAGTACTTC.

This rearrangement joins TRBV5-1 to TRBJ1-1, with no clear D. V shed 2 bases and J shed 2 bases, with 10 bases lying between them. There are 14 residues in the CDR3. Germline V gene data show CDR1 as SGHRS and CDR2 as YFSETQ. CDR3 DNA: TGCGCCAGCAGCTTTCAGGCTCCCAACACTGAAGCTTTCTTT. Translating it yields CASSFQAPNTEAFF.

This chain uses TRBV6-6 with TRBJ1-3; D not certain. Germline CDR1 reads MNHNY; CDR2 reads SVGAGI (reference sequence). The V end lost 0 bases, the J end lost 0 bases, and 6 bases lay between the germline ends. There are 15 residues in the CDR3. The CDR3 loop reads CASSYSQSSGNTIYF. The CDR3 region has the DNA TGTGCCAGCAGTTACTCACAGAGCTCTGGAAACACCATATATTTT.

This chain links TRBV2 with TRBJ1-4; 10 bases agree with TRBD1. V lost 4 bases, J lost 2 bases, and 1 base stayed unmatched. CDR1 SNHLY and CDR2 FYNNEI come from the germline V gene. CDR3 length: 15 residues. The CDR3 region has the DNA TGTGCCAGCAGTGGACAGGGGGCGACTAATGAAAAACTGTTTTTT. Amino acid sequence: CASSGQGATNEKLFF.

This clone turned up a few times. CDR3 sequence (DNA): TGTGCCTGGAGCCCGGGACACAATCAGCCCCAGCATTTT. Translated, it gives CAWSPGHNQPQHF. The chain has TRBV30 and TRBJ1-5; TRBD1 is a possible D gene (6 bases). CDR1 and CDR2 (germline): GTSNPN, SVGIG (reference sequence). V gave up 3 bases and J gave up 3 bases, with 9 bases separating them. The CDR3 is 13 amino acids.

The chain links TRBV19 to TRBJ2-2; D tentatively fits TRBD1 or TRBD2 (6 bases each). Germline V gene data show CDR1 as LNHDA and CDR2 as SQIVND (reference sequence). The CDR3 is made up of 17 amino acids. The germline V and J ends were trimmed by 3 bases and 0 bases, with 14 bases remaining between them. Written as DNA, the CDR3 is TGTGCCAGTAGTATCCATCGGGGGACATCGAACACCGGGGAGCTGTTTTTT. Amino acids: CASSIHRGTSNTGELFF.

V usage is TRBV28 and J usage is TRBJ2-3; D is perhaps TRBD2 (6 bases). Looked up from germline, CDR1 is MDHEN and CDR2 is SYDVKM. V was trimmed by 2 bases and J by 3 bases, leaving 12 bases between them. The CDR3 is 15 residues long. This CDR3 is CASSLRREGTDTQYF. The DNA of the CDR3 is TGTGCCAGCAGTTTAAGGCGGGAAGGGACAGATACGCAGTATTTT.

Remarks on this clone: Compared with germline, one end of the junction differs, possibly owing to a read error. The rearrangement uses TRBV6-5 and TRBJ2-3; 8 bases fit TRBD1. Germline CDR1 reads MNHEY; CDR2 reads SVGAGI. This CDR3 contains 15 residues. This chain's CDR3 is CASSTGQDLTDTQCF. The CDR3 DNA reads TGTGCCAGCAGTACGGGACAGGACCTCACAGATACGCAGTGTTTT.

The rearrangement links TRBV28 to TRBJ2-7; TRBD2 matches at 10 bases. The CDR3 is 15 residues long. Germline lookup yields CDR1 MDHEN and CDR2 SYDVKM. V gave up 6 bases and J gave up 3 bases; unmatched junction bases: 8. The CDR3, as DNA: TGTGCCAGCAGCTTAGGGTCTAGCGGGAGCTACGAGCAGTACTTC. This codes for CASSLGSSGSYEQYF.

This clone ranks as medium-sized. V is TRBV6-1 and J is TRBJ2-7; no clear D. Trimming shortened V by 4 bases and J by 5 bases, and 18 bases separated the two germline ends. This CDR3 is 15 amino acids long. The germline gives CDR1 MNHNS, CDR2 SASEGT. The CDR3 is CASSAIAGSDDEQYF. The CDR3 bases are TGTGCCAGCAGTGCGATTGCCGGGTCGGACGACGAGCAGTACTTC.

The gene calls are TRBV5-1 and TRBJ2-7, with D possibly being TRBD2 (6 bases). The V gene's germline CDR1 is SGHRS and CDR2 YFSETQ. The CDR3 has 16 residues. V was shortened by 4 bases and J by 2 bases, with 19 bases between the two germline ends. The CDR3: CASSGQGLEGPYEQYF. The CDR3 coding sequence is TGCGCCAGCAGCGGCCAGGGACTCGAGGGGCCCTACGAGCAGTACTTC.

The chain uses TRBV7-9 and TRBJ2-5, with 15 bases aligning to TRBD2. CDR1 is SEHNR and CDR2 is FQNEAQ in the germline V gene (reference sequence). Unmatched junction bases numbered 7, after V lost 4 bases and J lost 4 bases. The CDR3 spans 17 residues. CDR3 loop: CASSSILGLAGGETQYF. CDR3 DNA: TGTGCCAGCAGCTCGATCCTGGGACTAGCGGGAGGAGAGACCCAGTACTTC.